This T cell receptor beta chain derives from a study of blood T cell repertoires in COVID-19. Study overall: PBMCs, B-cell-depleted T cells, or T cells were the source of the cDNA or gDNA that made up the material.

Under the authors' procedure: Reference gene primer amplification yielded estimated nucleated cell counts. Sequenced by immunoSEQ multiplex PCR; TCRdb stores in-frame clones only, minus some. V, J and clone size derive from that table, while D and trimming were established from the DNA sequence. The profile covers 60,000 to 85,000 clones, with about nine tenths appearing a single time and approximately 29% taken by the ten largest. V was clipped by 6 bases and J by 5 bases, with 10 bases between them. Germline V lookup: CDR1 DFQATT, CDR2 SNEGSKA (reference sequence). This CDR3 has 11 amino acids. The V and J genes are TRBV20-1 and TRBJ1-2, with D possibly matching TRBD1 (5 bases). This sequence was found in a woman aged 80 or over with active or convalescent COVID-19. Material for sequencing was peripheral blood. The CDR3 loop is CSALDRYGYTF. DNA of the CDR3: TGCAGTGCGCTTGACAGATATGGCTACACCTTC.